This T cell receptor (beta chain) was captured in a study of CD8 T cells in Susac syndrome. Overall study results and limits: TCR sequencing and HLA analysis covered a relatively small number of individuals.

RNA in amounts of about 0.45 to 1 ug was reverse transcribed with random hexamers. Coverage of TCR beta CDR3 amplification by immunoSEQ multiplex PCR extended to 54 Vbeta and 13 Jbeta. TCRdb fed the immunoSEQ multiplex PCR reads into MiXCR, producing one record per CDR3 protein. Found here are 150,000 or so distinct CDR3 sequences, roughly 95% of them singletons; the top ten hold about 0.16%. The CDR3 totals 12 residues. Germline V gene data show CDR1 as LNHDA and CDR2 as SQIVND (reference sequence). V gave up 3 bases and J gave up 10 bases, with 7 bases separating them. Points on this clonotype: Its antigen is as yet unknown.

The clonotype was recovered from a human donor with Susac syndrome. Source material: CD4+ T cells from PBMCs. This chain joins TRBV19 and TRBJ1-6; D gene uncertain. The CDR3 loop reads CASSIGESPLHF. CDR3 in DNA: TGTGCCAGTAGTATCGGGGAATCACCCCTCCACTTT.